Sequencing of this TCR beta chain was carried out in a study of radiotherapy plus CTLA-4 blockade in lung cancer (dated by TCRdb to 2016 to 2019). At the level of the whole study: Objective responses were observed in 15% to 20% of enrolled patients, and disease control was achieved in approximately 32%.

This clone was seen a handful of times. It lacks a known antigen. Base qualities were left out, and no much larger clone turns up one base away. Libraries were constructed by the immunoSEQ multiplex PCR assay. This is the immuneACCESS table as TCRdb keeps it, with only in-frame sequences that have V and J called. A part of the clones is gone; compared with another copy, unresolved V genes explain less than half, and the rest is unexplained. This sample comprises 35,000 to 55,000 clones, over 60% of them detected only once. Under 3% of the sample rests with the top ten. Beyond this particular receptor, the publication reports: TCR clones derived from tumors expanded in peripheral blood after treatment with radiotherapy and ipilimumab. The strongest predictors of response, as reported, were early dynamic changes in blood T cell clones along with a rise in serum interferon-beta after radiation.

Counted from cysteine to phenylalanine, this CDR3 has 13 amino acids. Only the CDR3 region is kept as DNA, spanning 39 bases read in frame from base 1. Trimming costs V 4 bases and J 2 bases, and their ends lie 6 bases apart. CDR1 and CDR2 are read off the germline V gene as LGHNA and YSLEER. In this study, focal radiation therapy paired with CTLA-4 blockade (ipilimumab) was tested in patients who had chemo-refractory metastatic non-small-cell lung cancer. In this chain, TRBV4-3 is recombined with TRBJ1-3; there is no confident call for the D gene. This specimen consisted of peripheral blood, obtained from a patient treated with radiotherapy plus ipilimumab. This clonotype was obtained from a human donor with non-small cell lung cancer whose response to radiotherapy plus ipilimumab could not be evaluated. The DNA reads TGCGCCAGCAGCCTGACACCTGGAAACACCATATATTTT. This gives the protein CASSLTPGNTIYF.